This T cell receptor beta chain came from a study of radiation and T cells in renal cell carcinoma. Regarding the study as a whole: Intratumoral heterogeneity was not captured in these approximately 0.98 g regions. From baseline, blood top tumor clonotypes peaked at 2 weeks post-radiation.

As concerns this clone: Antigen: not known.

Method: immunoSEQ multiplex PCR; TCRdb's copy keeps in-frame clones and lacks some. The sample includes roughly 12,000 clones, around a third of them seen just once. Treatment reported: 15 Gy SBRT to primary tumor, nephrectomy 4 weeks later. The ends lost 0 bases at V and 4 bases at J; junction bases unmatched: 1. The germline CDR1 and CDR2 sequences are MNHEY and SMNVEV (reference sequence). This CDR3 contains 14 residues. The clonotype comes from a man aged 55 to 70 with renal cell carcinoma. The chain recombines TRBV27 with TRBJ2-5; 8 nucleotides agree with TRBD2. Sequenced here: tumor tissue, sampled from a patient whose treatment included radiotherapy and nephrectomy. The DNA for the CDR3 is TGTGCCAGCAGTTTATCCGGGGGGGTAGAGACCCAGTACTTC. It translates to CASSLSGGVETQYF.